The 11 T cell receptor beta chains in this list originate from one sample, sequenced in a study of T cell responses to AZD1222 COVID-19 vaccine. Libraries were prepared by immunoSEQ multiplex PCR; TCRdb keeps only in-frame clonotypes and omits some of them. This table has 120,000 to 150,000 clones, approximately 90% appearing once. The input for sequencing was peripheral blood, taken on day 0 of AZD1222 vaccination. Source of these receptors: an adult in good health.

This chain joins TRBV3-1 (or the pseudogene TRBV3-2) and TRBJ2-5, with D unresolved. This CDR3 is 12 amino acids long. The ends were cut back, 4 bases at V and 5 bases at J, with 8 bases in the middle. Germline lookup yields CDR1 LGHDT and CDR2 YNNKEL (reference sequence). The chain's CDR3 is CASSPGPETQYF. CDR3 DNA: TGTGCCAGCAGCCCAGGACCGGAGACCCAGTACTTC.

CDR3 nucleotide sequence: TGTGCCACCAGTGATGGGGCTGAAGCTTTCTTT. Protein: CATSDGAEAFF. V is TRBV24-1 and J is TRBJ1-1; D unresolved. Per the germline V gene, CDR1 is KGHDR and CDR2 is SFDVKD. V lost 3 bases and J 6 bases, leaving 4 bases between the germline ends. This CDR3 has 11 residues.

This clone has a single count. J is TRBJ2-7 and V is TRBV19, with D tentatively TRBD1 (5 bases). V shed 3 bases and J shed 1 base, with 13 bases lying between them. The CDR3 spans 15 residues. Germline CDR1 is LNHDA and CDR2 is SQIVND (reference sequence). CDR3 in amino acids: CASSIRAESSYEQYF. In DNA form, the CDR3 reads TGTGCCAGTAGTATCAGGGCGGAATCTTCCTACGAGCAGTACTTC.

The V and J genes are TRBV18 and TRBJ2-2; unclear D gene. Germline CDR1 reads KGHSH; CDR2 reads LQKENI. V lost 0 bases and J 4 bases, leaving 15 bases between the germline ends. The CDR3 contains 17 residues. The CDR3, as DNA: TGTGCCAGCTCACCACCAGTGGCAGCGCAGCTCACCGGGGAGCTGTTTTTT. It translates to CASSPPVAAQLTGELFF. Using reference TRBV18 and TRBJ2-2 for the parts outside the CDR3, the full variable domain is NAGVMQNPRHLVRRRGQEARLRCSPMKGHSHVYWYRQLPEEGLKFMVYLQKENIIDESGMPKERFSAEFPKEGPSILRIQQVVRGDSAAYFCASSPPVAAQLTGELFFGEGSRLTVL.

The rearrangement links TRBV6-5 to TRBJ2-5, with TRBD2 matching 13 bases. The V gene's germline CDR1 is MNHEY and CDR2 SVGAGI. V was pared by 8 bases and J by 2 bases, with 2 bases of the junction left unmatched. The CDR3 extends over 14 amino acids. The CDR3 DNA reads TGTGCCAGCTCGGGACTAGCGGGGCAAGAGACCCAGTACTTC. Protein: CASSGLAGQETQYF.

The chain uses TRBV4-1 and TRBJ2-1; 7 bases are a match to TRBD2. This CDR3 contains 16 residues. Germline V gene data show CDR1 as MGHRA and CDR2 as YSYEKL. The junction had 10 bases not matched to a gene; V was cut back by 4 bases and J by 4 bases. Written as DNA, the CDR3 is TGCGCCAGCAGCCGCGCGGGGCAGCGGGGTTACAATGAGCAGTTCTTC. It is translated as CASSRAGQRGYNEQFF.

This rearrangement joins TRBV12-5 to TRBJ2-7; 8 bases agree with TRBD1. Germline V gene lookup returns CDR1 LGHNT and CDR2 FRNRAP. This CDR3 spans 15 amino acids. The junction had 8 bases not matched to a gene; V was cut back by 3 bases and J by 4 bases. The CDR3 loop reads CASGLLTGGSYEQYF. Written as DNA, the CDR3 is TGTGCTAGTGGTTTACTAACAGGGGGGTCGTACGAGCAGTACTTC. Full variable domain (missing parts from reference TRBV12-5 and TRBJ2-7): DARVTQTPRHKVTEMGQEVTMRCQPILGHNTVFWYRQTMMQGLELLAYFRNRAPLDDSGMPKDRFSAEMPDATLATLKIQPSEPRDSAVYFCASGLLTGGSYEQYFGPGTRLTVT.

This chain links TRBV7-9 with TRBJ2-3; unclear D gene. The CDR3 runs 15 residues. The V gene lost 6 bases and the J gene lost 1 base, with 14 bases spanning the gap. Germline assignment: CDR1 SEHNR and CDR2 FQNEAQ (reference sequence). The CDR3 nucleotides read TGTGCCAGCAGTTCCCGAGATATTCGCACAGATACGCAGTATTTT. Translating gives CASSSRDIRTDTQYF.

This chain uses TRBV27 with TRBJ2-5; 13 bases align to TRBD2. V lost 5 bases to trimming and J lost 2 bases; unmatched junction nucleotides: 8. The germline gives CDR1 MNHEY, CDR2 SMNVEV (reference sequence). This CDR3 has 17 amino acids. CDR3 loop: CASSRGLAGNLQETQYF. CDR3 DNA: TGTGCCAGCAGTAGGGGACTAGCGGGGAACCTTCAAGAGACCCAGTACTTC.

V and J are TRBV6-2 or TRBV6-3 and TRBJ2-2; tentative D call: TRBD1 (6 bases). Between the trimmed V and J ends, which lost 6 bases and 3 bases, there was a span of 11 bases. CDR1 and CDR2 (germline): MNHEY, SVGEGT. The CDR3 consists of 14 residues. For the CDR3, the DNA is TGTGCCAGCAGCAAACAGGGCGACACCGGGGAGCTGTTTTTT. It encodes CASSKQGDTGELFF.

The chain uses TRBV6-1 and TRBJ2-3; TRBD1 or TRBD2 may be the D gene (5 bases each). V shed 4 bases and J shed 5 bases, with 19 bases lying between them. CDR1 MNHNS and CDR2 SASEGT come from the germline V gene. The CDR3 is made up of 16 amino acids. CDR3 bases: TGTGCCAGCAGTGCCCTTTCTAGCAGGGCCTTAGATACGCAGTATTTT. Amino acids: CASSALSSRALDTQYF.